This TCR beta chain derives from a study of STAT3 mutations in large granular lymphocyte leukemia (dated by TCRdb to the late 2010s). Background on the whole study: In roughly half of the longitudinally sequenced T-LGLL patients, canonical activating STAT3 mutations were detected. From an initial cohort of 207 LGL patients, 15 to 20 representative T-LGLL cases were selected for longitudinal TCRbeta and STAT3 sequencing. Over half of the T-LGLL patients were given one or more immunosuppressive therapy regimens, and approximately 36% of the treated patients had a hematologic response. A couple of patients with natural killer LGL leukemia were also sequenced longitudinally as controls within the study. Patients with T-cell large granular lymphocyte leukemia underwent serial deep sequencing of TCRbeta CDR3 and STAT3 to reconstruct clonal hierarchy and dynamics. Each patient was sequenced at an average of around 4 time points, ranging from 2 to 8 samplings.

An Illumina MiSeq was used to sequence the TCRbeta libraries, yielding an average of about 40,773 productive templates per sample. Multiplex PCR amplification was used to generate TCRbeta CDR3 libraries with the immunoSEQ assay. The source study handled its data this way. Repertoire diversity was computed as previously defined, with values near 0 indicating extremely monoclonal samples. The source is immuneACCESS, and TCRdb retained only in-frame sequences with V and J called. Part of the clones is not carried over; for the studies checked, unresolved V genes explain less than half of this, and the remainder is unexplained. The V and J calls and the clone size are those of that table, but D and trimming were determined from the DNA. The sample table lists around 30,000 clones, roughly 86% of them with a count of one. About an eighth of the sample belongs to the ten largest clones. DNA was extracted from blood mononuclear cells, with the same DNA used for both TCR and STAT3 sequencing.

Comment on this clone: No antigen is known for it. No much larger clone exists at a distance of one base, and base qualities are not known.

The study at large found these results: At least one immunodominant TCRbeta clonotype was identified in every T-LGLL patient, and multiple immunodominant subclonotypes were identified in about half of the T-LGLL patients. Linking therapy response to changes in TCR clonal burden was complicated by variable intervals between samplings and by differing treatment regimens. TCR clonotype switching after therapy was observed in about 35% of the 18 patients, and all newly emerging clones were found to be STAT3 wild type. Persisting codominant clonotypes in some patients meant a small but highly pathogenic clone may have been missed. In several patients, dominant TCR clone burden exceeded STAT3 mutant burden, suggesting STAT3 mutation arose secondarily within a pre-expanded clone. Because no samples were available when a clone first appeared, clonal expansion was inferred from samplings taken at other points.

Measured from the cysteine to the phenylalanine, the CDR3 is 15 residues long. Only the CDR3 part of the read is kept: 45 bases, read in frame from the first base. Trimming at the junction amounts to 2 bases on V and 2 bases on J, and the germline ends lie 13 bases apart. From the germline V gene (reference sequence), CDR1 is MNHNY and CDR2 is SVGAGI. The receptor was isolated from a man between 60 and 70 years old with T-cell large granular lymphocyte leukemia. Some clones in this sample may be carry-over from other donors' samples. The age is the age at diagnosis. Sequenced sample: peripheral blood mononuclear cells. The rearranged segments are TRBV6-6 and TRBJ2-7; matching of 5 bases hints at TRBD1 as the D gene. The sequenced DNA: TGTGCCAGCAGTTACCCAGGGCCACCACCCTACGAGCAGTACTTC. The translation is CASSYPGPPPYEQYF.